These 9 T cell receptor beta chains share one sample of origin, sequenced in a study of T-cell memory formation after mild COVID-19. Each CDR3 protein gets one entry after TCRdb re-called the 5' RACE reads with MiXCR. Of tens of thousands of distinct CDR3 sequences in the sample, about 6.1% are singletons; the top ten hold approximately 0.81%. The specimen sequenced was PBMCs or a T cell subset sorted from them (not recorded which). Every receptor here comes from an adult who had mild COVID-19 (a few samples of this study predate the infection). Cell type and time point are not known.

This clonotype was observed many times. The genes are TRBV6-1 and TRBJ2-7; no firm D call. The CDR3 contains 12 residues. Trimming cost V 5 bases and J 6 bases, with 11 bases left between them. In germline, CDR1 is MNHNS, CDR2 SASEGT. CDR3 region: CASSTDGFEQYF. The DNA of the CDR3 is TGTGCCAGCAGTACAGACGGATTCGAGCAGTACTTC.

This clonotype showed up many times. This chain connects TRBV6-5 to TRBJ2-1; 11 nucleotides align to TRBD2. Trimming removed 0 bases from V and 6 bases from J; junction bases left unmatched: 4. The CDR3 consists of 16 residues. Looked up from germline, CDR1 is MNHEY and CDR2 is SVGAGI. Written as DNA, the CDR3 is TGTGCCAGCAGTTACTCGATGCTAGCGGGGGGCAATGAGCAGTTCTTC. It yields the protein CASSYSMLAGGNEQFF.

This clonotype was recorded many times. For the CDR3, the DNA is TGTGCCAGCAAGGCTAGCGGCCAACAATGGAGCTCCTACAATGAGCAGTTCTTC. Its protein product is CASKASGQQWSSYNEQFF. The chain recombines TRBV27 with TRBJ2-1, with 7 bases aligning to TRBD2. The CDR3 is made up of 18 amino acids. V was clipped by 7 bases and J by 0 bases; unmatched bases: 15. Germline V CDR1 and CDR2: MNHEY, SMNVEV (reference sequence).

This clonotype was seen a handful of times. This chain connects TRBV14 to TRBJ2-1; TRBD2 matches at 7 bases. The trim removed 0 bases at V and 10 bases at J, leaving 3 bases unmatched. Germline CDR1 SGHDN, CDR2 FVKESK. This CDR3 contains 13 residues. CDR3 residues: CASSQDLGGEQFF. The CDR3 DNA is TGTGCCAGCAGCCAAGATCTGGGGGGGGAGCAGTTCTTC.

This clonotype was detected many times. J is TRBJ2-7 and V is TRBV4-2, with D tentatively TRBD1 (5 bases). Trimming stripped 6 bases from V and 7 bases from J, with 10 bases between. The CDR3 loop spans 11 amino acids. Germline V gene data show CDR1 as LGHNA and CDR2 as YNFKEQ. Here the CDR3 reads CASSKGHEQYF. CDR3 bases: TGTGCCAGCAGTAAAGGACATGAGCAGTACTTC.

This clonotype has only a few counts. The chain has TRBV10-2 and TRBJ1-2; D is unclear. Trimming shortened V by 5 bases and J by 3 bases, and 10 bases separated the two germline ends. From germline, CDR1 is WSHSY and CDR2 SAAADI. CDR3 length: 13 residues. The CDR3 loop is CASSRPADYGYTF. In DNA, the CDR3 is TGCGCCAGCAGTAGACCAGCAGACTATGGCTACACCTTC.

This clonotype was counted at least ten times. This rearrangement joins TRBV9 to TRBJ2-3; weak D call: TRBD1 (5 bases). Trimming took 2 bases from V and 3 from J, leaving 7 bases between them. The CDR3 has 13 residues. The germline gives CDR1 SGDLS, CDR2 YYNGEE. The CDR3 is CASSVRTTDTQYF. Written as DNA, the CDR3 is TGTGCCAGCAGCGTGAGGACAACAGATACGCAGTATTTT.

This clonotype has ten or more counts. V is TRBV24-1 and J is TRBJ2-5; 8 bases match TRBD2. Germline CDR1 KGHDR, CDR2 SFDVKD. V shed 0 bases and J 4 bases; nucleotides not matched to a gene: 6. The CDR3 runs 16 residues. The CDR3 loop is CATSDLEAGVPETQYF. Written as DNA, the CDR3 is TGTGCCACCAGTGATTTGGAAGCGGGAGTTCCAGAGACCCAGTACTTC.

This rearrangement joins TRBV12-3 or TRBV12-4 to TRBJ1-2; no definite D call. The length of the CDR3 is 14 residues. The V end was cut by 0 bases, the J end by 2 bases, with 7 bases between. CDR3 protein: CASSLASGNYGYTF. CDR3 sequence (DNA): TGTGCCAGCAGTTTAGCGTCGGGGAACTATGGCTACACCTTC.